This TCR beta chain was documented in a study of Ad26.COV2.S vaccination and SARS-CoV-2 variants. Notes on the study in general: Vaccine recipients showed a spike-specific TCR breadth that was higher than in placebo recipients.

The table came from immunoSEQ multiplex PCR; TCRdb's copy has only in-frame clones and leaves some out. The profile covers around 450,000 clones, with 89% appearing a single time and under 2% taken by the ten largest. The CDR3 contains 16 residues. V lost 3 bases, J lost 3 bases, and 14 bases lay in between. In germline, CDR1 is KGHSH, CDR2 LQKENI. A remark on this clone: Its antigen is still unknown.

This sample's treatment: 15 to 20 received Ad26.COV2.S at low or high dose, single or two shots; roughly five received placebo; per-sample allocation not given. Sampling took place 63 days after the first vaccine or placebo injection. The chain combines TRBV18 with TRBJ1-4; D is possibly TRBD1 (6 bases). The sample in question was peripheral blood, obtained in a trial of Ad26.COV2.S vaccine versus placebo. This sequence originates from a person aged 18-65 years who received the Ad26.COV2.S COVID-19 vaccine or a placebo. The CDR3 nucleotides read TGTGCCAGCTCACCCAACACAGGGATTGCTAATGAAAAACTGTTTTTT. Protein sequence: CASSPNTGIANEKLFF.